Detailed here is one TCR beta chain. Its antigen is still unknown. Sequence data for DNA of cultured CD4+ T cells were generated by the Oncomine TCR Beta short-read assay. Cultured CD4+ T cells were the source of extracted genomic DNA. TCRdb fed the PCR reads into MiXCR, producing one record per CDR3 protein. The table records roughly 25,000 distinct CDR3 sequences, roughly 68% of them present only once. This sample was included in a study of vaccination and CD4 T cells after COVID-19. Across the whole study: Post-COVID sampling occurred a median approximately 99 days after diagnosis (range 35 to 161). Overlapping SARS-CoV-2, HCoV-NL63, HCoV-OC43 and HCoV-229E spike peptides were used to stimulate cells.

Treatment reported: approximately 9-day PBMC culture with coronavirus spike peptide pools or control peptides (ViraFEST assay). For ViraFEST, peptide pools expanded antigen-specific T cells, after which the TCRs were sequenced. The TCR sequence derives from a human donor who received a COVID-19 vaccine. The specimen comprised CD4+ T cells from blood, cultured in vitro, sampled after SARS-CoV-2 vaccination.

The CDR3 DNA is TGTGCCAGCAGCTTAGTAGGGCAGGGAAGGTACGAGCAGTACTTC. Encoded protein: CASSLVGQGRYEQYF. The J gene is TRBJ2-7, the V gene TRBV11-2; a possible D gene is TRBD1 (5 bases). V shed 1 base and J shed 4 bases, with 14 bases lying between them. In germline, CDR1 is SGHAT, CDR2 FQNNGV. The length of the CDR3 is 15 residues.